Listed below are T cell receptor beta chains from one sample, sequenced in a study of blood T cell repertoires in COVID-19. The assay was immunoSEQ multiplex PCR, and TCRdb's table has in-frame clones only and misses some. The sample lists approximately 89,000 clones, about 83% occurring once. Sequences were obtained from peripheral blood. The receptor set was obtained from a woman aged 70-85 years with acute or convalescent COVID-19. Both conserved end residues are part of each CDR3. A D gene is named only where the DNA matches it firmly. Only some rows state a clone size, as once, few, many or a class for expanded clones.

abundance: NA
v_gene: TRBV28
d_gene: TRBD1
j_gene: TRBJ1-2
CDR3nt: TGTGCCAGCAGTTTATTATTGTTCGGACAGGGGAATGGCTACACCTTC
CDR3aa: CASSLLLFGQGNGYTF

abundance: NA
v_gene: TRBV1
d_gene: NA
j_gene: TRBJ1-4
CDR3nt: TGCACCAGCAGCCAAGTAAGTATCGGGACAGAGAATGAAAAACTGTTTTTT
CDR3aa: CTSSQVSIGTENEKLFF

abundance: NA
v_gene: TRBV7-9
d_gene: NA
j_gene: TRBJ2-3
CDR3nt: TGTGCCAGCAGCTTAGGAATTGCTAAGTGGACGCAGTATTTT
CDR3aa: CASSLGIAKWTQYF

abundance: once
v_gene: TRBV27
d_gene: NA
j_gene: TRBJ2-2
CDR3nt: TGTGCCAGCAGTTTATCCGGGGGTGGCACCGGGGAGCTGTTTTTT
CDR3aa: CASSLSGGGTGELFF

abundance: NA
v_gene: TRBV5-1
d_gene: NA
j_gene: TRBJ1-1
CDR3nt: TGCGCCAGCAGCTTGGGGACGCAGAGCAGCGGCACTGAAGCTTTCTTT
CDR3aa: CASSLGTQSSGTEAFF

abundance: NA
v_gene: TRBV2
d_gene: NA
j_gene: TRBJ2-2
CDR3nt: TGTGCCAGCAGCGTCAGGTTTACCGGGGAGCTGTTTTTT
CDR3aa: CASSVRFTGELFF

abundance: NA
v_gene: TRBV10-1
d_gene: NA
j_gene: TRBJ2-2
CDR3nt: TGCGCCAGCAGTGAGTCGGGGGGCACCGGGGAGCTGTTTTTT
CDR3aa: CASSESGGTGELFF

abundance: NA
v_gene: TRBV5-1
d_gene: TRBD1
j_gene: TRBJ2-1
CDR3nt: TGCGCCAGCAGCTCTACAGGGGGCGAATACAATGAGCAGTTCTTC
CDR3aa: CASSSTGGEYNEQFF

abundance: NA
v_gene: TRBV3-1/TRBV3-2
d_gene: NA
j_gene: TRBJ2-5
CDR3nt: TGTGCAGCCGGAGGAACAGTTCAAGAGACCCAGTACTTC
CDR3aa: CAAGGTVQETQYF

abundance: NA
v_gene: TRBV5-8
d_gene: TRBD1
j_gene: TRBJ2-1
CDR3nt: TGTGCCAGCAGCTTGGCTCGAGGGACAGGGATAGATAATGAGCAGTTCTTC
CDR3aa: CASSLARGTGIDNEQFF

abundance: NA
v_gene: TRBV28
d_gene: NA
j_gene: TRBJ1-4
CDR3nt: TGTGCCAGCAGTTTATCGGGGGTGGGTGAAAAACTGTTTTTT
CDR3aa: CASSLSGVGEKLFF

abundance: NA
v_gene: TRBV6-4
d_gene: NA
j_gene: TRBJ1-1
CDR3nt: TGTGCCAGCAGTGACTCAGGGGCTAGGGACACTGAAGCTTTCTTT
CDR3aa: CASSDSGARDTEAFF

abundance: once
v_gene: TRBV5-6
d_gene: NA
j_gene: TRBJ1-1
CDR3nt: TGTGCCAGCAGCTTGGGAGCGGTTACTGAAGCTTTCTTT
CDR3aa: CASSLGAVTEAFF

abundance: NA
v_gene: TRBV27
d_gene: NA
j_gene: TRBJ1-2
CDR3nt: TGTGCCAGCAGTCGCCTTGGGGGGGAGGGCGGCTACACCTTC
CDR3aa: CASSRLGGEGGYTF

abundance: NA
v_gene: TRBV11-3
d_gene: TRBD1
j_gene: TRBJ2-5
CDR3nt: TGTGCCAGCAAAGGACAGGTAGAGACCCAGTACTTC
CDR3aa: CASKGQVETQYF

abundance: NA
v_gene: TRBV14
d_gene: TRBD2
j_gene: TRBJ2-5
CDR3nt: TGTGCCAGCATTCTGTGGACTAGCGGGGGTCAAGAGACCCAGTACTTC
CDR3aa: CASILWTSGGQETQYF

abundance: NA
v_gene: TRBV7-2
d_gene: TRBD1
j_gene: TRBJ1-4
CDR3nt: TGTGCCAGCAGCTCGGACAGGGGAGGGGAAAAACTGTTTTTT
CDR3aa: CASSSDRGGEKLFF

abundance: NA
v_gene: TRBV12-5
d_gene: TRBD1
j_gene: TRBJ2-2
CDR3nt: TGTGCTAGTGGTTTGCCGCAGGGGGTCACCGGGGAGCTGTTTTTT
CDR3aa: CASGLPQGVTGELFF

abundance: NA
v_gene: TRBV19
d_gene: NA
j_gene: TRBJ1-1
CDR3nt: TGTGCCAGTAGTTTAAGCGGTTCCCCGAACACTGAAGCTTTCTTT
CDR3aa: CASSLSGSPNTEAFF

abundance: once
v_gene: TRBV12-5
d_gene: TRBD2
j_gene: TRBJ2-1
CDR3nt: TGTGCTAGTGGTTTGGGTACGGGACTAGCGGGAGGTTACTCCTACAATGAGCAGTTCTTC
CDR3aa: CASGLGTGLAGGYSYNEQFF

abundance: NA
v_gene: TRBV7-9
d_gene: NA
j_gene: TRBJ1-2
CDR3nt: TGTGCCAGCAGCTTACTGGGCGATGGCTACACCTTC
CDR3aa: CASSLLGDGYTF

abundance: NA
v_gene: TRBV19
d_gene: NA
j_gene: TRBJ1-6
CDR3nt: TGTGCCAGTAGTACAACGACAGGCCGCTATAATTCACCCCTCCACTTT
CDR3aa: CASSTTTGRYNSPLHF

abundance: NA
v_gene: TRBV18
d_gene: TRBD2
j_gene: TRBJ2-5
CDR3nt: TGTGCCAGCTCACTACTAGCGGGAGTCCAAGAGACCCAGTACTTC
CDR3aa: CASSLLAGVQETQYF

abundance: NA
v_gene: TRBV19
d_gene: NA
j_gene: TRBJ2-1
CDR3nt: TGTGCCAGTAGTAGCAGGGTTGGGCTCTACAATGAGCAGTTCTTC
CDR3aa: CASSSRVGLYNEQFF

abundance: NA
v_gene: TRBV27
d_gene: NA
j_gene: TRBJ1-3
CDR3nt: TGTGCCCTAGGGGGAGGGGCACCAAGCTCTGGAAACACCATATATTTT
CDR3aa: CALGGGAPSSGNTIYF

abundance: NA
v_gene: TRBV7-9
d_gene: TRBD1
j_gene: TRBJ2-1
CDR3nt: TGTGCCAGCAGCGACAGACAGGGTGAGCAGTTCTTC
CDR3aa: CASSDRQGEQFF

abundance: once
v_gene: TRBV6-5
d_gene: TRBD1
j_gene: TRBJ1-2
CDR3nt: TGTGCCAGCAGGCTTGACAGGGGATTTTATGGCTACACCTTC
CDR3aa: CASRLDRGFYGYTF

abundance: NA
v_gene: TRBV5-6
d_gene: TRBD1
j_gene: TRBJ2-2
CDR3nt: TGTGCCAGCACCCGATTGGGGACAGGGGGAGAGACCGGGGAGCTGTTTTTT
CDR3aa: CASTRLGTGGETGELFF

abundance: NA
v_gene: TRBV10-2
d_gene: NA
j_gene: TRBJ1-1
CDR3nt: TGCGCCAGCAGCGATGGACAGAGATACATGAACACTGAAGCTTTCTTT
CDR3aa: CASSDGQRYMNTEAFF

abundance: NA
v_gene: TRBV27
d_gene: NA
j_gene: TRBJ1-6
CDR3nt: TGTGCCAGCAGCCAACGGACTCGTGATTCACCCCTCCACTTT
CDR3aa: CASSQRTRDSPLHF

abundance: once
v_gene: TRBV11-3
d_gene: NA
j_gene: TRBJ2-5
CDR3nt: TGTGCCAGCAGCTTAGATCGGGGTTGGAGGGGACGGGAGACCCAGTACTTC
CDR3aa: CASSLDRGWRGRETQYF

abundance: few
v_gene: TRBV27
d_gene: NA
j_gene: TRBJ1-2
CDR3nt: TGTGCCAGCAGTTTATCCCCCATTGGGGCTCCCTATGGCTACACCTTC
CDR3aa: CASSLSPIGAPYGYTF

abundance: NA
v_gene: TRBV28
d_gene: TRBD1
j_gene: TRBJ1-5
CDR3nt: TGTGCCAGCAGCCATGGACAGGGGGTTGGCAATCAGCCCCAGCATTTT
CDR3aa: CASSHGQGVGNQPQHF

abundance: NA
v_gene: TRBV28
d_gene: NA
j_gene: TRBJ1-5
CDR3nt: TGTGCCAGCAGGGCAGACATTCAGCCCCAGCATTTT
CDR3aa: CASRADIQPQHF

abundance: few
v_gene: TRBV5-6
d_gene: NA
j_gene: TRBJ1-2
CDR3nt: TGTGCCACAGGATGGCGGTCGGCGGGGTATGGCTACACCTTC
CDR3aa: CATGWRSAGYGYTF

abundance: NA
v_gene: TRBV10-3
d_gene: TRBD1
j_gene: TRBJ2-2
CDR3nt: TGTGCCATCAGTGAGTCGATGAACAGGGGGATCCCCGGGGAGCTGTTTTTT
CDR3aa: CAISESMNRGIPGELFF

abundance: NA
v_gene: TRBV19
d_gene: NA
j_gene: TRBJ2-5
CDR3nt: TGTGCCAGTAACCGGAGAGATCAAGAGACCCAGTACTTC
CDR3aa: CASNRRDQETQYF

abundance: NA
v_gene: TRBV25-1
d_gene: NA
j_gene: TRBJ2-5
CDR3nt: TGTGCCAGCAGTGAGAGCGGTGAGGGTTGGGAGACCCAGTACTTC
CDR3aa: CASSESGEGWETQYF

abundance: once
v_gene: TRBV9
d_gene: TRBD2
j_gene: TRBJ2-5
CDR3nt: TGTGCCAGCAGCGTAGTTCCGCTAGCGGGAGCGGGGACCCAGTACTTC
CDR3aa: CASSVVPLAGAGTQYF

abundance: NA
v_gene: TRBV11-2
d_gene: NA
j_gene: TRBJ2-2
CDR3nt: TGTGCCAGCAGTCCAATACGGGATGGAGGGGAGCTGTTTTTT
CDR3aa: CASSPIRDGGELFF

abundance: NA
v_gene: TRBV4-1
d_gene: NA
j_gene: TRBJ1-6
CDR3nt: TGCGCCAGCAGCCAAGCGGGGGGAGATAATTCACCCCTCCACTTT
CDR3aa: CASSQAGGDNSPLHF

abundance: NA
v_gene: TRBV7-9
d_gene: TRBD2
j_gene: TRBJ2-1
CDR3nt: TGTGCCAGCAGCTTACCGATAGCGGGAGGGACCTACAATGAGCAGTTCTTC
CDR3aa: CASSLPIAGGTYNEQFF

abundance: NA
v_gene: TRBV7-9
d_gene: NA
j_gene: TRBJ2-1
CDR3nt: TGTGCCAGCAGCTTTCGCGGAAGCTCCTACAATGAGCAGTTCTTC
CDR3aa: CASSFRGSSYNEQFF

abundance: NA
v_gene: TRBV25-1
d_gene: NA
j_gene: TRBJ2-2
CDR3nt: TGTGCCAGCAGTGACACTACAGGAGCCGGGGAGCTGTTTTTT
CDR3aa: CASSDTTGAGELFF

abundance: NA
v_gene: TRBV6-1
d_gene: NA
j_gene: TRBJ1-5
CDR3nt: TGTGCCAGCAGTGAAGCGGCGGGGCCGCAGCCCCAGCATTTT
CDR3aa: CASSEAAGPQPQHF

abundance: once
v_gene: TRBV5-4
d_gene: TRBD2
j_gene: TRBJ2-1
CDR3nt: TGTGCCAGCAGCTTGGTTAGCGGGTCCTACAATGAGCAGTTCTTC
CDR3aa: CASSLVSGSYNEQFF

abundance: NA
v_gene: TRBV7-9
d_gene: TRBD2
j_gene: TRBJ2-1
CDR3nt: TGTGCCAGCAGCTTCACTAGCGGATCCTACAATGAGCAGTTCTTC
CDR3aa: CASSFTSGSYNEQFF

abundance: NA
v_gene: TRBV5-1
d_gene: NA
j_gene: TRBJ2-2
CDR3nt: TGCGCCAGCAGCTTGGCCGCGACTAGGAACACCGGGGAGCTGTTTTTT
CDR3aa: CASSLAATRNTGELFF

abundance: NA
v_gene: TRBV3-1/TRBV3-2
d_gene: TRBD1
j_gene: TRBJ1-4
CDR3nt: TGTGCCAGCAGCCAACTTGTGGACAGGATAAATGAAAAACTGTTTTTT
CDR3aa: CASSQLVDRINEKLFF

abundance: NA
v_gene: TRBV24-1
d_gene: TRBD1
j_gene: TRBJ1-2
CDR3nt: TGTGCCACCAGTGACCCCGCTGACAGGGGATATGGCTACACCTTC
CDR3aa: CATSDPADRGYGYTF

abundance: NA
v_gene: TRBV3-1/TRBV3-2
d_gene: NA
j_gene: TRBJ2-3
CDR3nt: TGTGCAGTAGGGGTAACAGATACGCAGTATTTT
CDR3aa: CAVGVTDTQYF

abundance: NA
v_gene: TRBV7-2
d_gene: NA
j_gene: TRBJ2-6
CDR3nt: TGTGCCAGCAGCTTAATATTCTCTGGGGCCAACGTCCTGACTTTC
CDR3aa: CASSLIFSGANVLTF

abundance: NA
v_gene: TRBV2
d_gene: NA
j_gene: TRBJ1-1
CDR3nt: TGTGCCAGCAGTGATGGGCCCCCACACCAGAACACTGAAGCTTTCTTT
CDR3aa: CASSDGPPHQNTEAFF

abundance: NA
v_gene: TRBV3-1/TRBV3-2
d_gene: TRBD2
j_gene: TRBJ2-3
CDR3nt: TGTGCCAGCAGCCAAGGAGCGGGGGCAAGCACAGATACGCAGTATTTT
CDR3aa: CASSQGAGASTDTQYF

abundance: NA
v_gene: TRBV27
d_gene: NA
j_gene: TRBJ2-1
CDR3nt: TGTGCCAGCAGTTTTTTGCGGCCCCACAATGAGCAGTTCTTC
CDR3aa: CASSFLRPHNEQFF

abundance: NA
v_gene: TRBV7-2
d_gene: TRBD1
j_gene: TRBJ1-2
CDR3nt: TGTGCCAGCAGCCTTTTAGGACAGGGATCGAGCTATGGCTACACCTTC
CDR3aa: CASSLLGQGSSYGYTF

abundance: NA
v_gene: TRBV15
d_gene: NA
j_gene: TRBJ2-2
CDR3nt: TGTGCCACCAGCAGAGATATAGCAGGGGCCGGGGAGCTGTTTTTT
CDR3aa: CATSRDIAGAGELFF

abundance: few
v_gene: TRBV19
d_gene: TRBD1
j_gene: TRBJ1-5
CDR3nt: TGTGCCAGCGGACAGGGGACCGATCAGCCCCAGCATTTT
CDR3aa: CASGQGTDQPQHF